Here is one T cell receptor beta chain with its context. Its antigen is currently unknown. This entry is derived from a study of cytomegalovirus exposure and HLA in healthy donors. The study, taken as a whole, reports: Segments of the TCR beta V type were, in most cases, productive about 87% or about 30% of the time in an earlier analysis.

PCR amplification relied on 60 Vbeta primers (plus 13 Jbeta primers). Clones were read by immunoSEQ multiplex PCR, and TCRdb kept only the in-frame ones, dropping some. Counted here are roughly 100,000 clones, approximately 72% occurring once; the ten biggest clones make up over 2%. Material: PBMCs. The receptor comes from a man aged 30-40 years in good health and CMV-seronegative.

CDR3 protein: CASSSQTGLPEKLFF. The DNA for the CDR3 is TGTGCCAGCAGCTCACAAACGGGACTCCCTGAAAAACTGTTTTTT. The rearrangement joins TRBV7-9 to TRBJ1-4; D perhaps matches TRBD1 (5 bases). Per the germline V gene, CDR1 is SEHNR and CDR2 is FQNEAQ (reference sequence). Trimming left V 4 bases short and J 7 bases short, with 16 bases between. There are 15 residues in the CDR3.